This T cell receptor (beta chain) emerged from a study of regulatory T cells in long-lasting Graves disease (dated by TCRdb to about 2021). General notes on the study: In the newly diagnosed Graves' disease group, patients had been taking antithyroid drugs for less than 3 months. TCR sequencing covered some 13 persistent and approximately 20 newly diagnosed Graves' disease patients, 33 samples in total. Persistent Graves' disease patients were compared with newly diagnosed Graves' disease patients by peripheral blood TCR sequencing and RNA sequencing. The study took place in China and was registered as a clinical trial. The study at large found these results: The small sample size was acknowledged by the authors as a limitation that may reduce accuracy. Persistent Graves' disease patients showed lower TCR Shannon entropy and fewer highly expanded clones than newly diagnosed patients, suggesting clonal expansion. TRBV28, TRBJ1-2 and TRBJ2-5 were preferentially used in persistent disease, while TRBV20-1 and TRBJ2-1 were favored in newly diagnosed disease. Peripheral blood alone was examined, since thyroid tissue, which constituted the primary lesion, could not be accessed. Persistent patients shared more public clonotypes among themselves (around 2,700) than newly diagnosed patients did (about 970). Sequencing and analysis were restricted to the TCR beta chain.

Sample time point, as interpreted from the label and publication: newly diagnosed GD, antithyroid drugs for less than 3 months. For both TCR sequencing and RNA sequencing, RNA was extracted from PBMCs using TRIzol. Graves' disease was diagnosed according to American Thyroid Association guidelines. The patients came from an endocrinology department in Xi'an, China. Each patient gave 7 to 9.5 milliliters of peripheral blood, collected in an EDTA anticoagulant tube. PBMCs were isolated by Ficoll Paque Plus density gradient separation without further T cell sorting. An Agilent 2100 Bioanalyzer and agarose gel were used to check RNA quality, while a NanoDrop 2000 measured RNA concentration. The CDR3 holds 16 amino acids from the cysteine to the phenylalanine. Just the 48-base CDR3 DNA is kept, in frame starting at base 1. V gives up 1 base and J gives up 3 bases, and the segment between their germline ends measures 14 bases. CDR1 and CDR2 were assigned from the germline V gene as SGHAT and FQNNGV.

This clonotype occurred a few times. No antigen is known for it. The input lacks base qualities; no much larger clone sits a single base away. The library was obtained by multiplex PCR. Sequencing used an Illumina HiSeq 4000. To build TCR beta libraries, CDR3 regions were amplified by Arm-PCR using iRepertoire HTBI primers. Before sequencing, the PCR products underwent gel purification. In the authors' own workflow: A total of 62 TRBV and some 15 TRBJ segments were identified across samples and were used for gene usage analysis of CDR3 amino acid clonotypes. Filtered high-quality paired reads were merged into contigs using COPE and FqMerger. Contigs were aligned with BLAST to IMGT TRBV, TRBD and TRBJ reference genes, and CDR3 was defined per IMGT. Highly expanded clones were defined as clonotypes with a frequency above 0.1%. Repertoire diversity was measured by Shannon entropy, and V-J evenness by the Gini coefficient. Public clonotypes were defined as clonotypes shared by more than one individual. The public reads were quality trimmed at Q25 with fastp and then assembled into clones with MiXCR by TCRdb, keeping productive beta chains. Entries that share a CDR3 protein sequence are merged under the most common genes and DNA. TCRdb's processing, not the study's, gives the V and J calls here. The sample table contains about 540,000 distinct CDR3 sequences; only one count was recorded for about 13% of them. The ten largest account for approximately 9.3% of the sample.

These data were also filed under a second study, of T cells in Graves' hyperthyroidism and ophthalmopathy. As the second paper documents: Stable Graves' hyperthyroidism was defined as the absence of progression to ophthalmopathy over 18 months of follow-up. Hyperthyroidism patients were newly diagnosed, had a disease duration of under 2 months, and were aged 18 to 65 years. Patients with uncontrolled infections, other autoimmune diseases, pregnancy or lactation were excluded. Diagnoses were established on the basis of clinical symptoms, serum thyroxine and TRAb, thyroid ultrasound, and orbital computed tomography. The first round of RT-PCR for the TCR CDR3 was performed with the HTBI primer set and the Qiagen OneStep RT-PCR kit. Blood samples also contained most of the expanded thyroid clonotypes (frequency above 0.001), which suggests that blood repertoires may reflect thyroid immune responses. A 13 V-J signature model separated ophthalmopathy from stable hyperthyroidism, with over 85% sensitivity and 81.08% specificity in cross-validation and 80%/75% in testing. In validation, the model predicted progression to ophthalmopathy a median of 6.5 months before onset, with 65% to 71% sensitivity and nearly 75% specificity. To identify TCR V-J signatures that set the groups apart, the researchers used a discovery cohort of roughly 100 patients, made up of about 44 with Graves' ophthalmopathy and 57 with stable Graves' hyperthyroidism. Prospective prediction of ophthalmopathy was tested in an independent validation cohort of 18 hyperthyroidism patients and some 17 patients who later progressed to ophthalmopathy. The 85 to 100 discovery patients were divided at random into training and test sets in a 7:3 ratio. The study also compared thyroid tissue and blood T-cell repertoires from several Graves' hyperthyroidism patients. Following sampling, methimazole starting at 30 mg daily was given to hyperthyroidism patients, and high-dose intravenous methylprednisolone was given to ophthalmopathy patients. Libraries were constructed in a second round of multiplex PCR, after which size selection and purification were carried out. Libraries were sequenced paired-end with 100 bp reads on an Illumina HiSeq2000. SOAPnuke was used to process the raw data, throwing out any read that contained adapters or uncalled bases, had a mean Phred below 15, or lacked an exact constant-primer or identifier match. COPE v1.2.5 was used to merge high-quality paired reads, and clonotypes were defined as unique nucleotide sequences. MiTCR v1.1 was used to align clonotypes to the IMGT TRBV, TRBD and TRBJ reference segments. The analysis was restricted to V-J combinations with a frequency above 0.0001, which together covered about 99% of the repertoires. The TCS score was defined as the ratio of F50 (clonal expansion) to E x V (chaos), calculated using BLOSUM62-based TCRdist between CDR3 peptides within each V-J. Welch's t-statistics and random forest reduced 450 to 600 V-J features to some 14, which were used in a naive Bayes classifier (R e1071). Sample size was not statistically predetermined, and investigators were not blinded to group allocation. The paper reports TCR Vbeta CDR3 sequencing of more than 120 peripheral blood samples: around 45 ophthalmopathy, around 80 hyperthyroidism and roughly 17 progressor patients.

The sequences come from peripheral blood mononuclear cells (PBMCs), collected at new diagnosis, from a patient treated with antithyroid drugs. The sequence was obtained from a man between 25 and 39 years old with Graves disease. Donor details come from another sample of the same person, matched by shared clones. This chain is built from TRBV11-2 and TRBJ2-3, with TRBD2 as a weak D call on 6 bases. The nucleotide sequence is TGTGCCAGCAGCTTAGGTCGGGAGTTGGGGACAGATACGCAGTATTTT. This is translated as CASSLGRELGTDTQYF.